This TCR beta chain was recovered during a study of shared T cell receptors in the human thymus (dated by TCRdb to the early 2020s). As for the study more broadly: The study examined how self-reactive, shared T-cell receptor alpha chains are generated in the human thymus.

This clone showed up just a few times. The antigen it binds to is not known. No clone much larger than this one lies a single base away; base qualities are absent. The library relied on the immunoSEQ multiplex PCR assay. As stored in TCRdb, this immuneACCESS dataset retains in-frame rearrangements with V and J assigned. A fraction of the clones does not appear; measured against another copy, unresolved V genes explain less than half of the discrepancy, and the remainder lacks a known reason. This sample gives some 760,000 clones in total; over 75% of them show up just once. The ten biggest clones cover more than 0.01% of the sample. The germline V gene (reference sequence) specifies SGHAT as CDR1 and FQDESV as CDR2. Germline trimming: 6 bases from V, 3 bases from J; junction bases outside gene matches: 8. The CDR3, from cysteine to phenylalanine, totals 16 residues. The kept DNA is CDR3 alone, 48 bases in frame from the first base.

This sample also appeared in a second study, on human thymus T cells. The second investigation adds: Immunologically healthy infants undergoing open corrective cardiac surgery for congenital heart defects in Finland were used as donors. Thymus tissue was collected as surgical resects that were removed during corrective cardiac surgery. Both the thymic and the peripheral blood repertoires appeared to show biased V and J gene segment usage. According to the related research, thymic TCR repertoires were highly overlapping among unrelated individuals. The study used under 10 infant thymus samples plus four related peripheral blood samples to characterize TCR alpha and beta repertoires. The infant donors were about 6 to 250 days old, and the cohort included six or seven males and a couple of females. Thymocytes were mechanically released from the tissue and were stored as pellets of roughly 9.5-34 million cells at -70 degrees C. A QIAsymphony instrument was used to extract genomic DNA from frozen cell pellets. The immunoSEQ multiplex PCR assay was used to amplify the TCRB and TCRAD loci from a standardized amount of quality-controlled genomic DNA. Amplicons spanned the V(D)J region at a length sufficient to cover the CDR3 and identify V and J genes. The commercial immunoSEQ service was used to sequence amplicons on an Illumina platform. Primer bias and sequencing errors were corrected as previously described, and TCRAD and TCRB were defined on the basis of the IMGT database. Repertoires were analysed with immunoSEQ Analyzer 3.0 and VDJTools, covering basic statistics, V/J segment usage, diversity estimates, rarefaction and pairwise overlap. Diversity was estimated with Chao1, ChaoE, Efron-Thisted, Shannon and inverse Simpson indices, and also on datasets down-sampled to the smallest sample. Repertoire overlap was determined by strict matching of CDR3 nucleotide sequence, V gene and J gene, and Jaccard-based multidimensional scaling clustering was applied. Thymus samples yielded on average approximately 860,000 unique TCRB clonotypes, compared with about 80,000 from blood samples.

The receptor comes from a girl less than two years old with a congenital heart defect. Donor details come from another sample of the same person, matched by shared clones. Material: thymocytes. This sequence uses TRBV11-1 and TRBJ2-7, and TRBD2 matches 13 of the central bases. The nucleotide sequence is TGTGCCAGCAGATTGGGTGGGACTAGCGGGATCTACGAGCAGTACTTC. The resulting protein is CASRLGGTSGIYEQYF.